A selection of T cell receptor beta chains follows, all from one sample in a study of shared clonotypes between healthy human individuals. Profiled with immunoSEQ multiplex PCR; TCRdb holds only in-frame clones, not every one. The sample shows roughly 2,300,000 clones, 85% to 95% of them seen only once. Material for sequencing was naive CD4+ T cells from PBMCs. The origin of the receptors is a young man in good health. Some clones in this sample may be carry-over from other donors' samples. Each CDR3 is given with its conserved first and last residue. Fields, in order: J gene, V gene, D gene, clone size, CDR3 DNA, CDR3 protein. D genes are given only for firm matches. Clone size is stated in some rows and not others, as once, few, many or a class when expanded.

>TRBJ2-7|TRBV7-9|TRBD2|.
TGTGCCAGCAGCTTAGTTTCGGGAGGGTGGGACGAGCAGTACTTC
CASSLVSGGWDEQYF
>TRBJ2-7|TRBV10-3|TRBD2|.
TGTGCCATCAGTGAGTCGTACGCGGGAGCCGCCTACGAGCAGTACTTC
CAISESYAGAAYEQYF
>TRBJ2-2|TRBV5-1|.|.
TGCGCCAGCAGTGAGGGTAGGAACACCGGGGAGCTGTTTTTT
CASSEGRNTGELFF
>TRBJ2-2|TRBV7-9|TRBD1|.
TGTGCCAGCATCGCGTCACAGGGGGCGCTTGACACCGGGGAGCTGTTTTTT
CASIASQGALDTGELFF
>TRBJ1-5|TRBV19|TRBD1|once
TGTGCCAGTAGTATAGTAGGCAGGGGGCAAGGTCAGCCCCAGCATTTT
CASSIVGRGQGQPQHF
>TRBJ1-1|TRBV18|TRBD1|.
TGTGCCAGCTCTCCTCAGGGGGGTAGAGAAGACGTTTTCTTT
CASSPQGGREDVFF
>TRBJ2-5|TRBV9|.|.
TGTGCCAGCAGCGTCCGACCGACAGCCCAAGAGACCCAGTACTTC
CASSVRPTAQETQYF
>TRBJ2-7|TRBV27|.|.
TGTGCCAGCAGTTTAGAAGGGTGGATGGCCTACGAGCAGTACTTC
CASSLEGWMAYEQYF
>TRBJ2-5|TRBV18|.|.
TGTGCCAGCTCACCGCAGGGAAGCTCGGAGACCCAGTACTTC
CASSPQGSSETQYF
>TRBJ2-5|TRBV9|.|.
TGTGCCAGCAGCGTAGCGGAAGAGACCCAGTACTTC
CASSVAEETQYF
>TRBJ1-2|TRBV25-1|TRBD1|.
TGTGCCAGCAGTGAACCGGACAGGGGTGACTATGGCTACACCTTC
CASSEPDRGDYGYTF
>TRBJ2-1|TRBV23-1|.|.
TGCGCCAGCACCCGCGGGGACTACAATGAGCAGTTCTTC
CASTRGDYNEQFF
>TRBJ1-5|TRBV7-9|.|.
TGTGCCAGCAGCTTCTCCAAGGATCAGCCCCAGCATTTT
CASSFSKDQPQHF
>TRBJ1-1|TRBV5-6|TRBD1|.
TGTGCCAGCAGCTTGGGGACGGGACAGGGCACTGAAGCTTTCTTT
CASSLGTGQGTEAFF
>TRBJ2-3|TRBV27|.|.
TGTGCCAGCAGACTAGTCGGCACAGATACGCAGTATTTT
CASRLVGTDTQYF
>TRBJ1-2|TRBV28|.|.
TGTGCCAGCAGTTCCCCATATGACTATGGCTACACCTTC
CASSSPYDYGYTF
>TRBJ1-3|TRBV6-1|.|once
TGTGCCAGCATTCCTATCGGGGGCTCTGGAAACACCATATATTTT
CASIPIGGSGNTIYF
>TRBJ1-3|TRBV5-1|.|.
TGCGCCAGCAGCACTTTGGGGGCGCGGGGAAACACCATATATTTT
CASSTLGARGNTIYF
>TRBJ2-3|TRBV7-9|.|.
TGTGCCAGCACCTACGGCGGGCCGAGCACAGATACGCAGTATTTT
CASTYGGPSTDTQYF
>TRBJ1-4|TRBV12-2|.|.
TGTGCAAGTCGCTTCCCCCGCAGGGCCTTGAATGAAAAACTGTTTTTT
CASRFPRRALNEKLFF
>TRBJ1-3|TRBV7-6|.|.
TGTGCCAGCAGCTTTGGGGCCGGAAACACCATATATTTT
CASSFGAGNTIYF
>TRBJ1-2|TRBV2|TRBD1|.
TGTGCCAGCAGTGAAGGTGTGACAGGGGCTTATGGCTACACCTTC
CASSEGVTGAYGYTF
>TRBJ1-3|TRBV6-1|.|few
TGTGCCAGCAGTGAAAGATCTGGAAACACCATATATTTT
CASSERSGNTIYF
>TRBJ2-5|TRBV9|.|.
TGTGCCAGCAGTTTACAAGGGATGGGGCAAGAGACCCAGTACTTC
CASSLQGMGQETQYF
>TRBJ1-2|TRBV28|TRBD1|.
TGTGCCAGCAGGGACAGGGGGCTGGTATACTATGGCTACACCTTC
CASRDRGLVYYGYTF
>TRBJ2-7|TRBV30|.|once
TGTGCCTGGAGTGTACGGGTGGGTACTAGCTCCGAGCAGTACTTC
CAWSVRVGTSSEQYF
>TRBJ2-5|TRBV28|TRBD1|.
TGTGCCAGCAGTTTCCGGACAGGCCAAGAGACCCAGTACTTC
CASSFRTGQETQYF
>TRBJ1-4|TRBV4-2|TRBD1|.
TGTGCCAGCAGCCAGGGACAGACGACAACTAATGAAAAACTGTTTTTT
CASSQGQTTTNEKLFF
>TRBJ2-7|TRBV6-1|TRBD1|once
TGTGCCAGCAGGAGACAGGGGGCTGTATACGAGCAGTACTTC
CASRRQGAVYEQYF
>TRBJ2-7|TRBV6-5|TRBD1|.
TGTGCCAGCAGTAGGGGGACAGGGGACGAGCAGTACTTC
CASSRGTGDEQYF
>TRBJ2-2|TRBV28|TRBD1|.
TGTGCCAGCAGTTTAGCAGGGGGCATCGCCGGGGAGCTGTTTTTT
CASSLAGGIAGELFF
>TRBJ2-1|TRBV11-2|.|.
TGTGCCAGCAGCTTAAGGGTTCAAAGAAATGAGCAGTTCTTC
CASSLRVQRNEQFF
>TRBJ1-1|TRBV19|TRBD1|.
TGTGCCAGTTGTAGGACAGGGGGAACTGCGGCTGAAGCTTTCTTT
CASCRTGGTAAEAFF
>TRBJ2-7|TRBV6-6|TRBD1|.
TGTGCCAGCAGGGAGGCTAGGGACAGGGGCTACGAGCAGTACTTC
CASREARDRGYEQYF
>TRBJ2-7|TRBV5-1|.|.
TGCGCCAGCAGCTCCGTTGGTGGGGTAGGCGAGCAGTACTTC
CASSSVGGVGEQYF
>TRBJ2-7|TRBV10-2|TRBD2|.
TGCGCCAGCAGTGAACCCGTAGCGGGAGGCCCCTACGAGCAGTACTTC
CASSEPVAGGPYEQYF